Shown below are 5 T cell receptor beta chains from a single sample sequenced in a study of shared clonotypes between healthy human individuals. Clones were read by immunoSEQ multiplex PCR, and TCRdb kept only the in-frame ones, dropping some. The table includes fewer than 850,000 clones, roughly 78% detected once. The sequencing input was memory CD4+ T cells sorted from blood. This sample's subset: CD45RA-negative fraction. The source of these receptors is a woman aged 25 to 39 in good health.

This clone occurred a few times. V gene TRBV6-5 combines with J gene TRBJ2-1; 9 nucleotides align to TRBD2. Germline CDR1 and CDR2: MNHEY and SVGAGI. V lost 2 bases to trimming and J lost 8 bases; unmatched junction nucleotides: 10. The CDR3 consists of 16 residues. The CDR3 DNA reads TGTGCCAGCAGTTACGGGCAAGCGGGAGGAGAAGATGAGCAGTTCTTC. This sequence encodes CASSYGQAGGEDEQFF.

In this sample, this clone turned up once. This sequence joins TRBV6-6 and TRBJ1-1; 8 bases are shared with TRBD1. Germline V gene lookup returns CDR1 MNHNY and CDR2 SVGAGI (reference sequence). CDR3 length: 15 residues. The V gene end was trimmed by 6 bases and the J gene end by 1 base; junction bases not matched to a gene: 7. CDR3 nucleotide sequence: TGTGCCAGCAGCCGAAGACAGGGGCAGAACACTGAAGCTTTCTTT. Protein product: CASSRRQGQNTEAFF.

The V call is TRBV28, the J call TRBJ1-1; D is possibly TRBD1 (6 bases). Looked up from germline, CDR1 is MDHEN and CDR2 is SYDVKM. V was clipped by 7 bases and J by 2 bases, with 17 bases between them. The CDR3 spans 15 residues. CDR3 in DNA: TGTGCCAGCACGGGACATTCTACCCCCAACACTGAAGCTTTCTTT. This codes for CASTGHSTPNTEAFF.

Comments on this clone: This specimen includes other DNA sequences encoding the same CDR3. This chain uses TRBV6-1 with TRBJ1-2, with D unresolved. This CDR3 comprises 12 residues. Trimming took off 2 bases at V and 3 bases at J, with 4 bases between the two ends. Germline V gives CDR1 MNHNS, CDR2 SASEGT. The CDR3 region is CASSELDYGYTF. The CDR3 nucleotides are TGTGCCAGCAGTGAACTCGACTATGGCTACACCTTC.

The CDR3 coding sequence is TGTGCCAGCAGTCTCGGGACCGCTGAAGCTTTCTTT. It specifies CASSLGTAEAFF. The rearrangement uses TRBV28 and TRBJ1-1, with D maybe TRBD1 (5 bases). The germline V gene encodes CDR1 MDHEN and CDR2 SYDVKM. The CDR3 length is 12 residues. The V end lost 5 bases, the J end lost 6 bases, and 10 bases lay between the germline ends.